This T cell receptor (beta chain) appears in the sequencing data of a study of OX40 agonist ivuxolimab in advanced cancers. Peripheral blood came from all dose cohorts at three timepoints. The CDR3 contains 13 residues. V lost 10 bases and J 7 bases, leaving 17 bases between the germline ends. Germline values: CDR1 LNHDA, CDR2 SQIVND (reference sequence). Libraries were prepared by immunoSEQ multiplex PCR; TCRdb keeps only in-frame clonotypes and omits some of them. The sample lists 80,000 or so clones, about four fifths occurring once. The J gene is TRBJ2-1, the V gene TRBV19, with D possibly being TRBD1 or TRBD2 (5 bases each). The input for sequencing was CD4+ or CD8+ T cells sorted from blood, taken in a trial of the OX40 agonist ivuxolimab. The clonotype originates from an adult with an advanced solid tumor such as melanoma, head and neck, liver or kidney cancer. CDR3 residues: CAIRGTFENEQFF. The CDR3 DNA reads as TGTGCCATCAGAGGGACCTTTGAAAATGAGCAGTTCTTC.